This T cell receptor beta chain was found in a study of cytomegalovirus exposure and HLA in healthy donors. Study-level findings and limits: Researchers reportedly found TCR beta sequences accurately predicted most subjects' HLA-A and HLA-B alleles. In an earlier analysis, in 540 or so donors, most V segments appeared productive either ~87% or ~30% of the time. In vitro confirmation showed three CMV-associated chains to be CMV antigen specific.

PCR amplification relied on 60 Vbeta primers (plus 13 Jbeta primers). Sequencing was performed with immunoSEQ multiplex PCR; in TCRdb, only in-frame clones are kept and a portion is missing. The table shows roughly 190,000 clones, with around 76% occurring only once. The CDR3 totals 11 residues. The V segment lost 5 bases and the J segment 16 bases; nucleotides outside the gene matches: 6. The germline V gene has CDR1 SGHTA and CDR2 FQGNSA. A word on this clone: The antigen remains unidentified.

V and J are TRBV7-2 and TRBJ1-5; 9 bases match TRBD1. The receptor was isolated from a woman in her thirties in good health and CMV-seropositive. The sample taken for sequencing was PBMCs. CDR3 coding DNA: TGTGCCAGCAGCCTGGGACAGGGACTACATTTT. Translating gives CASSLGQGLHF.